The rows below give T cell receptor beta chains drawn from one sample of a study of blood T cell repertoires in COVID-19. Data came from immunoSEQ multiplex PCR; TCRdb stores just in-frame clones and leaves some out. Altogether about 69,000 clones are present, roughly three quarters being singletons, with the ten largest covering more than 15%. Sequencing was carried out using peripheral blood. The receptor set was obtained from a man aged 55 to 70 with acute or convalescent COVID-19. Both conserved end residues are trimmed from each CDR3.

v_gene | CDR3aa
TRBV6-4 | ASSTGFNTEAF
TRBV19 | ASSSRLAGSSYNEQF
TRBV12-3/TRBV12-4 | ASSRANEKLF
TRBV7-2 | ASSRDRGGYEQY
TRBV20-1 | SARDRIGYT
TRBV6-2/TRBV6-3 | ASSYGMVAGASSSYNEQF
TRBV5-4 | ASSLGTETYEQY
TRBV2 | ATEKGTSGGPDTQY
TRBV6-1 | ASSDYKGAPQETQY
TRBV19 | ASSIKGGSSAYEQY
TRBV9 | ASSVDSHVTEKLF
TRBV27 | ASSLGGGYGYT
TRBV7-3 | ASAKGQGWAYEQY
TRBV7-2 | ASSLSPAGYT
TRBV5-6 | ASSLWDRLQPQH
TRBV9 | ASSVSDGGSPLH
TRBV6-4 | ASSTGGGGKPDEQF
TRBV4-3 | ASSQWDSNTEAF
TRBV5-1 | ASSPGTGNTEAF
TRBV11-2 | ASSLEGTTYNEQF
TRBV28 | ASSLLGGDEYSNQPQH
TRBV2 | ASGSQNEKLF
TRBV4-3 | ASSQSLDRVAF